This T cell receptor (beta chain) was identified in a study of radiotherapy plus CTLA-4 blockade in lung cancer. Study information: More than 15% of patients responded objectively, and roughly 31% achieved disease control. Study-wide findings and caveats: How blood T cell clones changed early, along with interferon-beta, reportedly forecast response best.

Germline CDR1 and CDR2: SGHRS and YFSETQ. Trimming cost V 2 bases and J 3 bases, with 15 bases left between them. This CDR3 has 15 residues. For this clone: Its antigen is undetermined.

Clones were sequenced by immunoSEQ multiplex PCR, and TCRdb holds only the in-frame ones, with some missing. Of about 60,000 clones listed, about 80% were seen once; the top ten hold roughly 4%. The receptor was isolated from a human donor with non-small cell lung cancer who had a partial response to radiotherapy plus ipilimumab. The sequencing used peripheral blood, collected from a patient treated with radiotherapy plus ipilimumab. The rearrangement uses TRBV5-1 and TRBJ2-7; D is possibly TRBD1 (6 bases). The CDR3 spells CASSFLTGANYEQYF. CDR3 DNA sequence: TGCGCCAGCAGCTTTTTGACAGGTGCCAACTACGAGCAGTACTTC.